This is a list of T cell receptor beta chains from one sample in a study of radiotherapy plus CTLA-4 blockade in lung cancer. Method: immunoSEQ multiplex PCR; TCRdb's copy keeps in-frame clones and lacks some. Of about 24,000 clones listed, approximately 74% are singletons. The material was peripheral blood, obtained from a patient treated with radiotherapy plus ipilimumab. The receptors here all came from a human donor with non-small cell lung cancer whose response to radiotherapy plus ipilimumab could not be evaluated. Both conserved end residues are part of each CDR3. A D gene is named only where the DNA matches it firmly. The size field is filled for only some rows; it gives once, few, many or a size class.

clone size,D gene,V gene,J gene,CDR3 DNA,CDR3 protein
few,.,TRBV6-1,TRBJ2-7,TGTGCCAGCAGGGACTTGGGGGAGGCGGCCGAGCAGTACTTC,CASRDLGEAAEQYF
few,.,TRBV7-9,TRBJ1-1,TGTGCCAGCAGCCCCTGGAACACTGAAGCTTTCTTT,CASSPWNTEAFF
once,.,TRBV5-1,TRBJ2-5,TGCGCCAGCACTCGGGGACAAAATGGGGAGACCCAGTACTTC,CASTRGQNGETQYF
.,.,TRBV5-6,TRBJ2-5,TGTGCCAGCAGCGTGACAGGCTTGGGGACCCAGTACTTC,CASSVTGLGTQYF
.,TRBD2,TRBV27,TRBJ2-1,TGTGCCAGCAGTTTAAAAGGGACTAGCGGGGGAGTTAGCTCCTACAATGAGCAGTTCTTC,CASSLKGTSGGVSSYNEQFF
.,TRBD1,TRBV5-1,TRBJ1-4,TGCGCCAGCAGCGTTCCGACAGGGGAGGAAAAACTGTTTTTT,CASSVPTGEEKLFF
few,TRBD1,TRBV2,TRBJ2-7,TGTGCCAGCAGCCCCGGGACAGGGTATTTCTACGAGCAGTACTTC,CASSPGTGYFYEQYF
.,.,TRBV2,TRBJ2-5,TGTGCCAGCAACGGGGTGTGGGGCCAAGAGACCCAGTACTTC,CASNGVWGQETQYF
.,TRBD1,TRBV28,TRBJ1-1,TGTGCCAGCAACCCACAGGGGGCGCGAGCTTTCTTT,CASNPQGARAFF
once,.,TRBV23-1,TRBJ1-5,TGCGCCAGCAGCCCAATAGGTCGGGGGACTATGCAGCCCCAGCATTTT,CASSPIGRGTMQPQHF
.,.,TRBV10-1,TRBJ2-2,TGCGCCAGCAGTGTTTCGGCAGGGTATGGCGGGGAGCTGTTTTTT,CASSVSAGYGGELFF
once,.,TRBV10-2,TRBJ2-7,TGCGCCAGCAGTGCCTCGCGGATGTCCTACGAGCAGTACTTC,CASSASRMSYEQYF
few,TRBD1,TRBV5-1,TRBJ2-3,TGCGCCAGCAGCCGGGACAGGGGCAAGGGTACGCAGTATTTT,CASSRDRGKGTQYF
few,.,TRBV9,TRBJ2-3,TGTGCCAGCAGCGTTAGTAGCACGAGCACAGATACGCAGTATTTT,CASSVSSTSTDTQYF
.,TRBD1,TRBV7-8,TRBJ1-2,TGTGCCAGCAGCCCGACAGGGAGTGGCTACACCTTC,CASSPTGSGYTF
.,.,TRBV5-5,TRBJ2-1,TGTGCCAGCAGCTACGCCCTCCCGGCGGGCAATGAGCAGTTCTTC,CASSYALPAGNEQFF
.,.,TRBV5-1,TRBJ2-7,TGCGCCAGCAGGCGGGACTACGAGCAGTACTTC,CASRRDYEQYF
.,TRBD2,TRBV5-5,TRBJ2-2,TGTGCCAGCAGCTTGGTCCTAGCGGGAAGCACCGGGGAGCTGTTTTTT,CASSLVLAGSTGELFF
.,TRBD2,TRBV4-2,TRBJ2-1,TGTGCCAGCAGCCAAGAAGGCGGGAGGGCCCACAATGAGCAGTTCTTC,CASSQEGGRAHNEQFF
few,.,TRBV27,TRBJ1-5,TGTGCCAGCAGCCCCTCCTGGGGGGAGCCCCAGCATTTT,CASSPSWGEPQHF
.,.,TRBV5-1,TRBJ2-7,TGCGCCAGCAGCTTAGAGCTGAGAGGTAACTCCTACGAGCAGTACTTC,CASSLELRGNSYEQYF
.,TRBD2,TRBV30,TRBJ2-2,TGTGCCTGGTACCCCCAGGGACTAGGGCGGCACACCGGGGAGCTGTTTTTT,CAWYPQGLGRHTGELFF
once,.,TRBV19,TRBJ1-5,TGTGCCAGTAGTATAGTGGGGGGGGGCAATCAGCCCCAGCATTTT,CASSIVGGGNQPQHF
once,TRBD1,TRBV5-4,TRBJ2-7,TGTGCCAGCAGCTTTGGAAGGGGGCGCGAGCAGTACTTC,CASSFGRGREQYF
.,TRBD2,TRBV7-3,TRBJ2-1,TGTGCCAGCAGCTCTAGCGGGAGGGATAATGAGCAGTTCTTC,CASSSSGRDNEQFF
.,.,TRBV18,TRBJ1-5,TGTGCCAGCTCACCACCGTTGGCGGGCAATCAGCCCCAGCATTTT,CASSPPLAGNQPQHF
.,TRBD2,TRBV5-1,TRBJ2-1,TGCGCCAGCAGCTCAGGGACTAGCTACAATGAGCAGTTCTTC,CASSSGTSYNEQFF
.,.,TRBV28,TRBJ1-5,TGTGCCAGCAGTTTCACAGGGATTAGCAATCAGCCCCAGCATTTT,CASSFTGISNQPQHF
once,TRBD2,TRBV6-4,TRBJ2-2,TGTGCCAGCAGTGACTGGGGAGGGGCGAACACCGGGGAGCTGTTTTTT,CASSDWGGANTGELFF
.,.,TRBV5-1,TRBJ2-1,TGCGCCAGCAGCCTGTCGAAGGAGGAGCAGTTCTTC,CASSLSKEEQFF